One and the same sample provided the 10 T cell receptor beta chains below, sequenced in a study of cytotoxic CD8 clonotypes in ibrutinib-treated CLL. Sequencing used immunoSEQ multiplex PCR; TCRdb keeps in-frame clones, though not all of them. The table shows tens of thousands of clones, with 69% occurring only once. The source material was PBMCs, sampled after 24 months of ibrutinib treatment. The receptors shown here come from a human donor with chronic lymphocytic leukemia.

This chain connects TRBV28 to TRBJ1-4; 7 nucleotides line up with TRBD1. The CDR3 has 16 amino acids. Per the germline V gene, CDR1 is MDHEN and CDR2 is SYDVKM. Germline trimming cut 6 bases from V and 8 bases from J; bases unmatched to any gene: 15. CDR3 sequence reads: CASSLRAGTAKEKLFF. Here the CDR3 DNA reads TGTGCCAGCAGCCTCAGGGCCGGGACAGCAAAGGAAAAACTGTTTTTT.

This CDR3 is CASSTLGGSYNEQFF. CDR3 nucleotide sequence: TGTGCCAGCAGCACTCTGGGGGGGTCCTACAATGAGCAGTTCTTC. The V call is TRBV28, the J call TRBJ2-1, with TRBD2 matching 7 bases. V shed 6 bases, J shed 1 base, and the junction held 6 bases outside the gene matches. This CDR3 comprises 15 residues. Germline-derived CDR1 and CDR2 are MDHEN and SYDVKM.

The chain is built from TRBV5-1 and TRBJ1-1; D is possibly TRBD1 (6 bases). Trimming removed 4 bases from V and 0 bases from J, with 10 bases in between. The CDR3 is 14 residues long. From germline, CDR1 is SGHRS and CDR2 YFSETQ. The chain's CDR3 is CASSPGDMNTEAFF. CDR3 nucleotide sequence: TGCGCCAGCAGCCCAGGGGACATGAACACTGAAGCTTTCTTT. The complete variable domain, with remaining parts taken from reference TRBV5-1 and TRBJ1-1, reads KAGVTQTPRYLIKTRGQQVTLSCSPISGHRSVSWYQQTPGQGLQFLFEYFSETQRNKGNFPGRFSGRQFSNSRSEMNVSTLELGDSALYLCASSPGDMNTEAFFGQGTRLTVV.

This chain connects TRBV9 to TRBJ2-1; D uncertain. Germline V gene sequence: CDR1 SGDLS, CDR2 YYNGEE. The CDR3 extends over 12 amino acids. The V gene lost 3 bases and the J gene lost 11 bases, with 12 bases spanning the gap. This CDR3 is CASSEETEQQFF. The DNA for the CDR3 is TGTGCCAGCAGCGAAGAGACTGAACAGCAGTTCTTC.

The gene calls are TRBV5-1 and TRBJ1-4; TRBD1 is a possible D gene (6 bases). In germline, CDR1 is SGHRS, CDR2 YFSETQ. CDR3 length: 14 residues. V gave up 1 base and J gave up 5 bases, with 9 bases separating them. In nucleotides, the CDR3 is TGCGCCAGCAGCTTGATTGGGGGCAATGAAAAACTGTTTTTT. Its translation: CASSLIGGNEKLFF.

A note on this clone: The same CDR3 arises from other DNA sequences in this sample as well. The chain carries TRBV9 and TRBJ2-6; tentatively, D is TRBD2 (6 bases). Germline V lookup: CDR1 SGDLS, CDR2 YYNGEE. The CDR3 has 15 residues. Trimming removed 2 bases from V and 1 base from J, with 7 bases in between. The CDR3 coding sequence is TGTGCCAGCAGCGTCCGGGGGTCTGGGGCCAACGTCCTGACTTTC. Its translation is CASSVRGSGANVLTF.

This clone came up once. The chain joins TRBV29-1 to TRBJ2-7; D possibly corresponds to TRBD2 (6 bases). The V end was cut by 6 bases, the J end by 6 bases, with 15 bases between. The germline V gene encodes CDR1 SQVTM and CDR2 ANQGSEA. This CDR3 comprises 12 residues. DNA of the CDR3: TGCAGCGTCCAAGCGGAGGGTGCCGAGCAGTACTTC. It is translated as CSVQAEGAEQYF.

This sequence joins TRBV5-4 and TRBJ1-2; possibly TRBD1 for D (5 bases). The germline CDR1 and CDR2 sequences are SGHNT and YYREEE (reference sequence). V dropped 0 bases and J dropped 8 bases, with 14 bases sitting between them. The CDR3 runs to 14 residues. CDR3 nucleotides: TGTGCCAGCAGCTTGGGTTCAGGGACCCTAGGCTACACCTTC. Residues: CASSLGSGTLGYTF.

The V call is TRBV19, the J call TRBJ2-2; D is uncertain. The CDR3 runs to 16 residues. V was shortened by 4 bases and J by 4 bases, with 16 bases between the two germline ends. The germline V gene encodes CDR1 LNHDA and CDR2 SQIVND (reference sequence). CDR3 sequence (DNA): TGTGCCAGTAGTACCCCCCGAAGACTGATCACCGGGGAGCTGTTTTTT. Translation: CASSTPRRLITGELFF.

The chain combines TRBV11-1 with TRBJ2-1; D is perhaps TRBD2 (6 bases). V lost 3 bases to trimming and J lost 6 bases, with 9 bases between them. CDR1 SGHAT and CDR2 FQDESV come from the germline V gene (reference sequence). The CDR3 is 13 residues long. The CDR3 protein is CASSFRRVNEQFF. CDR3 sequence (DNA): TGTGCCAGCAGCTTTAGGAGGGTCAATGAGCAGTTCTTC.